This T cell receptor (beta chain) was identified in a study of cytomegalovirus exposure and HLA in healthy donors. On the study more broadly: In an early release, HLA-typed donors contributed 80 million to 95 million unique TCR sequences.

The PCR made use of 60 Vbeta and 13 Jbeta primers. The data were produced by immunoSEQ multiplex PCR, yet TCRdb's version contains in-frame clones alone and is incomplete. Among some 180,000 clones listed, roughly nine tenths were seen once. On this clone: The target antigen is unknown.

General observations from the study: With later analysis, a missense DCLRE1C variant became linked to TCR beta V- and J-gene trimming. Later analysis showed most CMV-associated TCR beta chains appearing HLA-restricted.

Material for sequencing was PBMCs. This sequence was found in a girl less than two years old in good health and CMV-seronegative.

The CDR3 region is CASSLGLDTQYF. The DNA of the CDR3 is TGTGCCAGCAGCTTGGGACTAGATACGCAGTATTTT. The V call is TRBV5-6, the J call TRBJ2-3; no clear D. The CDR3 covers 12 residues. Trimming shortened V by 0 bases and J by 5 bases, and 4 bases separated the two germline ends. CDR1 and CDR2 from the germline V gene are SGHDT and YYEEEE.